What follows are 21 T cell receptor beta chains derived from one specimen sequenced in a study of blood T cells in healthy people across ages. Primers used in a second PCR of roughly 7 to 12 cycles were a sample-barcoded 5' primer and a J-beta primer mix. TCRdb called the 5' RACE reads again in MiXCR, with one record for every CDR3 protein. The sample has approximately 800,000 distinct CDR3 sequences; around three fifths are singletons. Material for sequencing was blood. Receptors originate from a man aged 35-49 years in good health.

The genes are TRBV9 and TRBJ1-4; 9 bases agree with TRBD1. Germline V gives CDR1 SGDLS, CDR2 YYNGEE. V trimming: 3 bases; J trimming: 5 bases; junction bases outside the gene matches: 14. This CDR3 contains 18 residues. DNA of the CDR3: TGTGCCAGCAGCGGGGAACCCAGTAAGACAGGGGGGAATGAAAAACTGTTTTTT. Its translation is CASSGEPSKTGGNEKLFF.

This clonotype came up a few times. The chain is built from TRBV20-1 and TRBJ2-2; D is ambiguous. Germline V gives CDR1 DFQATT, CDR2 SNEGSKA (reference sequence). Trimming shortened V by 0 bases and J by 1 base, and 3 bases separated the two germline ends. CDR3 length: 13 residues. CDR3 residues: CSARDRNTGELFF. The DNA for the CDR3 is TGCAGTGCTAGAGACAGGAACACCGGGGAGCTGTTTTTT.

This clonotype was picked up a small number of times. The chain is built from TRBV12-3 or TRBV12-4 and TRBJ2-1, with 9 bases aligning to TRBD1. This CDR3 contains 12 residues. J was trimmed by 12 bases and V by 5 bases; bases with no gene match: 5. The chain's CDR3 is CASSPSTGGQFF. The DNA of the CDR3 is TGTGCCAGCAGTCCCTCGACAGGGGGGCAGTTCTTC.

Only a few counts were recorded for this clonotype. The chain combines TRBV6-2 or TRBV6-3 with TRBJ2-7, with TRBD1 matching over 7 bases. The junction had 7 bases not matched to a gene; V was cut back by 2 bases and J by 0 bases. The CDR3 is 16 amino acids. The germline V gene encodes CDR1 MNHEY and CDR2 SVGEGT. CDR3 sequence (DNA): TGTGCCAGCAGTTACCCCGAGAGGGACAGCTCCTACGAGCAGTACTTC. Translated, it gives CASSYPERDSSYEQYF.

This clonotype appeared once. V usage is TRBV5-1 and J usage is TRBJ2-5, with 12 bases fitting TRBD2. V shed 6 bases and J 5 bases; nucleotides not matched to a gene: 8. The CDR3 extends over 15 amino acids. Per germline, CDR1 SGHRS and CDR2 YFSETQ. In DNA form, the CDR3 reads TGCGCCAGCATGTTGACTAGCGGGAGCGGGGAGACCCAGTACTTC. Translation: CASMLTSGSGETQYF.

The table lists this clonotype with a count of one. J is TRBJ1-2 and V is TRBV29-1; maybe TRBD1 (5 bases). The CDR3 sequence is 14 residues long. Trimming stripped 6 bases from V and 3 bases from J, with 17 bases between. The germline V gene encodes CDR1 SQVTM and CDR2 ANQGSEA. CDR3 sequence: CSVAGGLEDYGYTF. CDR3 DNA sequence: TGCAGCGTCGCCGGGGGTTTAGAGGACTATGGCTACACCTTC.

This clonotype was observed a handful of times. The DNA for the CDR3 is TGCAGCGTTGAAGATCACGAGCGGCGCAGCACAGATACGCAGTATTTT. This codes for CSVEDHERRSTDTQYF. The genes are TRBV29-1 and TRBJ2-3; maybe TRBD2 (5 bases). The CDR3 has 16 amino acids. Trimming took 0 bases from V and 0 from J, leaving 13 bases between them. Germline V gene data show CDR1 as SQVTM and CDR2 as ANQGSEA.

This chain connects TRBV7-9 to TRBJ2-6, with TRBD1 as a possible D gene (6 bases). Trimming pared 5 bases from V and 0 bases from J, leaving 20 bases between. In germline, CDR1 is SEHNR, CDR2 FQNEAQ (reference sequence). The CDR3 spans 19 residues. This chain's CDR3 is CASSAVQGLSPSGANVLTF. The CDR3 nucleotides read TGTGCCAGCAGCGCAGTACAGGGCCTCTCGCCCTCTGGGGCCAACGTCCTGACTTTC.

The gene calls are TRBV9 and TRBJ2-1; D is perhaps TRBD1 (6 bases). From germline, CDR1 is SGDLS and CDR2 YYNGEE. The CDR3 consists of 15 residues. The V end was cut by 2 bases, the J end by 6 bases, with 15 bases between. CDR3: CASSVRGTTGNEQFF. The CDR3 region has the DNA TGTGCCAGCAGCGTGAGGGGGACCACAGGCAATGAGCAGTTCTTC.

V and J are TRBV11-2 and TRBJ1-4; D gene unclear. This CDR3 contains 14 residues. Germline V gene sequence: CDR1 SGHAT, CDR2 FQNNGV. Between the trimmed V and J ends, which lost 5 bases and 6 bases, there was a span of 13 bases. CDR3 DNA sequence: TGTGCCAGCAGCCGGGCCGAGGGCTATGAAAAACTGTTTTTT. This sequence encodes CASSRAEGYEKLFF. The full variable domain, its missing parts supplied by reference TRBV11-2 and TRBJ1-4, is EAGVAQSPRYKIIEKRQSVAFWCNPISGHATLYWYQQILGQGPKLLIQFQNNGVVDDSQLPKDRFSAERLKGVDSTLKIQPAKLEDSAVYLCASSRAEGYEKLFFGSGTQLSVL.

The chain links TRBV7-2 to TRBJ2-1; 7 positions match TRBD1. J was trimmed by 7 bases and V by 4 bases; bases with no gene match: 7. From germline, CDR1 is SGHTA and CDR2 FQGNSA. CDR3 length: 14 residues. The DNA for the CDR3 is TGTGCCAGCAGCTATCAGACAGGGAGAAATGAGCAGTTCTTC. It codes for CASSYQTGRNEQFF. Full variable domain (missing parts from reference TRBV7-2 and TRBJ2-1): GAGVSQSPSNKVTEKGKDVELRCDPISGHTALYWYRQSLGQGLEFLIYFQGNSAPDKSGLPSDRFSAERTGGSVSTLTIQRTQQEDSAVYLCASSYQTGRNEQFFGPGTRLTVL.

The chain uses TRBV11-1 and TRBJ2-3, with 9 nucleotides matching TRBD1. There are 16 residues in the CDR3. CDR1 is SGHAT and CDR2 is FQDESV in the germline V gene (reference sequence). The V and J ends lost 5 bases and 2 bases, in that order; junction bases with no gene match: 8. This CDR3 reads CASSPGTGFTTDTQYF. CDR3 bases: TGTGCCAGCAGCCCCGGGACAGGGTTTACCACAGATACGCAGTATTTT.

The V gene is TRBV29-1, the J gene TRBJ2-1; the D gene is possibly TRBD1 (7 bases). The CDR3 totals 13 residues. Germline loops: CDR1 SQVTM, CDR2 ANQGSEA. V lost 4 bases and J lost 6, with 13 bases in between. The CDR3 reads CSVAGGPINEQFF. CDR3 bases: TGCAGCGTTGCAGGGGGGCCAATCAATGAGCAGTTCTTC.

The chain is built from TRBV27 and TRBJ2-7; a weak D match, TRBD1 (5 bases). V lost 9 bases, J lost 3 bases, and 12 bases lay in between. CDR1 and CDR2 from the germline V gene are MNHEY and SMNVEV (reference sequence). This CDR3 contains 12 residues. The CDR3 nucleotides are TGTGCCAGACAGGTGATAATCTACGAGCAGTACTTC. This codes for CARQVIIYEQYF.

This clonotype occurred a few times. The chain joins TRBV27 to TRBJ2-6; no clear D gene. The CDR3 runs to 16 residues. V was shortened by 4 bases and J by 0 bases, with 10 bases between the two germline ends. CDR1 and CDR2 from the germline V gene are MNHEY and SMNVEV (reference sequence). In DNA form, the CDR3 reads TGTGCCAGCAGTTCGCCCCATGCCTCTGGGGCCAACGTCCTGACTTTC. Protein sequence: CASSSPHASGANVLTF.

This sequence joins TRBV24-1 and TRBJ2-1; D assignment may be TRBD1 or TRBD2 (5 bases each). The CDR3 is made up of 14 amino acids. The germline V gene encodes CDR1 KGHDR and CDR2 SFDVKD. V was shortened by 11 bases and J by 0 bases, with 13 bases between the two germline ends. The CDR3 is CAIGDRSSYNEQFF. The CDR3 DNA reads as TGTGCCATCGGGGACCGAAGCTCCTACAATGAGCAGTTCTTC.

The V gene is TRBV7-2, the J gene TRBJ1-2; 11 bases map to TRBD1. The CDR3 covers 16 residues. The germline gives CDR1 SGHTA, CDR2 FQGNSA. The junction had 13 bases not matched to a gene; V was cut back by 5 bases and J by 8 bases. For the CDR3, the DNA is TGTGCCAGCAGCCCAGGACAGGGGGCAGGTAGAGGGGGCTACACCTTC. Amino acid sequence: CASSPGQGAGRGGYTF.

CDR3 in amino acids: CASSYTGTPEGTQYF. CDR3 sequence (DNA): TGTGCCAGCAGTTACACGGGGACCCCCGAAGGGACCCAGTACTTC. J is TRBJ2-4 and V is TRBV6-5; D may correspond to TRBD1 or TRBD2 (5 bases each). The J call is in doubt because the DNA end fits TRBJ2-5 better. CDR3 length: 15 amino acids. Germline V lookup: CDR1 MNHEY, CDR2 SVGAGI.

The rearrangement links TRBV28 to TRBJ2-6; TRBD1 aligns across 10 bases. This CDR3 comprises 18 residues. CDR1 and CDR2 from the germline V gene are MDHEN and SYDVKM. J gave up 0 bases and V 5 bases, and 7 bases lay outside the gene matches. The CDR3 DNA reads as TGTGCCAGCAGTATAACCGGGACAGGGGACTCTGGGGCCAACGTCCTGACTTTC. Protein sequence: CASSITGTGDSGANVLTF.

The CDR3 here is CASSQDSALLTYNEQFF. The CDR3, as DNA: TGTGCCAGCAGCCAAGATTCAGCACTCCTGACCTACAATGAGCAGTTCTTC. V and J are TRBV14 and TRBJ2-1; no reliable D call. Trimming left V 0 bases short and J 2 bases short, with 14 bases between. Germline CDR1 is SGHDN and CDR2 is FVKESK. The CDR3 contains 17 residues.

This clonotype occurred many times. The CDR3 protein is CASSLGAGVSTDTQYF. In nucleotides, the CDR3 is TGTGCCAGCAGCTTGGGGGCGGGCGTCTCCACAGATACGCAGTATTTT. V is TRBV5-6 and J is TRBJ2-3, with D maybe TRBD2 (5 bases). The CDR3 sequence is 16 residues long. CDR1 and CDR2 (germline): SGHDT, YYEEEE. The germline V and J ends were trimmed by 0 bases and 2 bases, with 13 bases remaining between them.